This TCR beta chain originates from a study of T cell responses to AZD1222 COVID-19 vaccine. Study-level points and caveats: Nearly half of spike-specific TCRs reportedly go after variant regions that carry no mutations. An increase in Spike-specific TCR breadth and depth was observed after two AZD1222 doses. CD4 TCRs associated with vaccination spanned spike, dominating at 160-218 and 743-854.

For this clone: As yet, its antigen is unknown.

Measured with immunoSEQ multiplex PCR; TCRdb has only the in-frame clones, and not every one. The sample holds some 120,000 clones, about 89% seen once. The origin of this receptor is an adult in good health. Sequenced here: peripheral blood, sampled on day 0 of AZD1222 vaccination.

The CDR3 spells CASSVGGGQDQPQHF. The CDR3 bases are TGTGCCAGCAGCGTAGGGGGGGGCCAGGATCAGCCCCAGCATTTT. The J gene is TRBJ1-5, the V gene TRBV9, with D tentatively TRBD1 (6 bases). From germline, CDR1 is SGDLS and CDR2 YYNGEE. V was clipped by 0 bases and J by 5 bases, with 12 bases between them. The length of the CDR3 is 15 residues.